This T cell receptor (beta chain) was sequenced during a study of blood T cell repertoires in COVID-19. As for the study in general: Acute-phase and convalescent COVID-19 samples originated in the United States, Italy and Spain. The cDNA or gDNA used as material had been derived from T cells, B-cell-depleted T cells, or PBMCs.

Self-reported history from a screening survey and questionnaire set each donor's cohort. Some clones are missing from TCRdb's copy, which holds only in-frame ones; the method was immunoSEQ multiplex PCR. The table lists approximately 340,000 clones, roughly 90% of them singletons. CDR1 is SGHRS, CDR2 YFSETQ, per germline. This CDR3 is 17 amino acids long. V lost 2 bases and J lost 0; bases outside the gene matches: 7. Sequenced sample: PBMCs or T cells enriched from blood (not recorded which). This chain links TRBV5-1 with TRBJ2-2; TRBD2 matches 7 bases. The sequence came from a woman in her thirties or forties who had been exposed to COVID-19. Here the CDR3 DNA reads TGCGCCAGCAGCTTTCAAGAACTAGCGACGAACACCGGGGAGCTGTTTTTT. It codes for CASSFQELATNTGELFF.